These T cell receptor beta chains were read from a single sample in a study of T cell repertoires in cytomegalovirus infection. TCRdb used MiXCR to reprocess the reads, holding one entry per CDR3 protein. The sample yields 400,000 or so distinct CDR3 sequences, roughly 18% seen once. Input material: PBMCs. The receptor set was obtained from a human donor in good health (CMV status not recorded). Some clones in this sample may be carry-over from other donors' samples. CDR3s include the opening cysteine and the closing phenylalanine or tryptophan. D genes are given only for firm matches. The size of a clone is reported for some rows only, either as once, few or many, or as a class for expanded clones.

V,D,J,size,CDR3,DNA
TRBV6-1,.,TRBJ2-7,many,CASSPSGRGSSYEQYF,TGTGCCAGCAGCCCCTCGGGGAGGGGGAGCTCCTACGAGCAGTACTTC
TRBV20-1,.,TRBJ2-3,.,CSASPGSTDTQYF,TGCAGTGCGTCACCTGGAAGCACAGATACGCAGTATTTT
TRBV19,.,TRBJ1-5,few,CASSLRGYSNQPQHF,TGTGCCAGTAGCCTAAGAGGCTATAGCAATCAGCCCCAGCATTTT
TRBV27,.,TRBJ1-2,.,CASRGSGQPNYGYTF,TGTGCCAGCAGGGGTTCGGGGCAACCTAACTATGGCTACACCTTC
TRBV14,.,TRBJ1-1,many,CASSQDRTTKTF,TGTGCCAGCAGCCAAGACAGGACGACTAAAACCTTT
TRBV29-1,.,TRBJ2-5,.,CSVARVREETQYF,TGCAGCGTCGCCAGGGTGAGGGAAGAGACCCAGTACTTC
TRBV5-4,.,TRBJ2-2,few,CASSLRTEMFF,TGTGCCAGCAGCTTAAGGACCGAAATGTTTTTT
TRBV20-1,.,TRBJ1-1,.,CSASPGAGRAEAFF,TGCAGTGCTAGTCCAGGCGCAGGGAGGGCTGAAGCTTTCTTT
TRBV27,.,TRBJ2-3,many,CASTVGGTDTQYF,TGTGCCAGCACGGTAGGGGGCACAGATACGCAGTATTTT
TRBV5-1,TRBD2,TRBJ2-3,.,CATQTSGASTDTQYF,TGCGCCACCCAGACTAGCGGGGCCTCCACAGATACGCAGTATTTT
TRBV11-2,.,TRBJ2-7,.,CASSFSYRGEDYEQYF,TGTGCCAGCAGCTTCAGCTACCGGGGAGAGGACTACGAGCAGTACTTC
TRBV6-1,.,TRBJ2-6,.,CATVHRAGANVLTF,TGTGCCACGGTCCACAGGGCTGGGGCCAACGTCCTGACTTTC
TRBV19,.,TRBJ2-1,.,CASNPGAVSYNEQFF,TGTGCCAGTAACCCCGGGGCGGTCTCCTACAATGAGCAGTTCTTC
TRBV2,.,TRBJ2-7,few,CASSTTGQQYF,TGTGCCAGCAGTACTACAGGCCAGCAGTACTTC
TRBV7-9,.,TRBJ2-2,.,CARSAGSGELFF,TGTGCCAGGAGCGCGGGTTCCGGGGAGCTGTTTTTT
TRBV28,.,TRBJ2-5,.,CASSFEGWETQYF,TGTGCCAGCAGTTTTGAGGGTTGGGAGACCCAGTACTTC
TRBV12-5,.,TRBJ2-1,.,CASGLRPGLSNNEQFF,TGTGCTAGTGGTCTCCGGCCAGGACTATCCAACAATGAGCAGTTCTTC
TRBV6-5,TRBD1,TRBJ1-2,many,CASSYKTGGLGGYTF,TGTGCCAGCAGTTACAAGACAGGGGGCTTAGGAGGCTACACCTTC
TRBV12-3/TRBV12-4,.,TRBJ2-7,few,CASSKGGTPLYEQYF,TGTGCCAGCAGTAAAGGCGGGACCCCATTGTACGAGCAGTACTTC
TRBV2,.,TRBJ1-4,few,CASRAAPAEKLFF,TGTGCCAGCAGAGCGGCACCTGCCGAAAAACTGTTTTTT
TRBV12-5,.,TRBJ1-1,.,CASGLSTSRLAGRETEAFF,TGTGCTAGTGGTTTGTCTACTAGTAGATTGGCAGGGAGGGAGACTGAAGCTTTCTTT
TRBV7-2,.,TRBJ1-1,many,CASSLDGLQGKVEAFF,TGTGCCAGCAGCTTAGATGGTCTCCAGGGAAAGGTTGAAGCTTTCTTT
TRBV12-3/TRBV12-4,.,TRBJ1-5,.,CASSPDGVIQPQHF,TGTGCCAGCAGTCCAGATGGTGTCATCCAGCCCCAGCATTTT
TRBV7-2,.,TRBJ1-1,many,CASSFPRAEPWKTEAFF,TGTGCCAGCAGCTTTCCCAGGGCCGAGCCTTGGAAAACTGAAGCTTTCTTT